Below, 12 T cell receptor beta chains from the same sample are listed, as sequenced in a study of T cell changes during pregnancy in multiple sclerosis. Profiling relied on immunoSEQ multiplex PCR, and the TCRdb table lists in-frame clones only, not all of them. In the table there are 70,000 to 100,000 clones, about 93% of which are singletons. Specimen: peripheral blood, collected in the first trimester of pregnancy. Receptors were obtained from a female donor with multiple sclerosis, enrolled in a pregnancy study.

The count of this clone is one. J is TRBJ2-7 and V is TRBV29-1, with 11 nucleotides matching TRBD1. Trimming cost V 4 bases and J 4 bases; bases outside gene matches: 15. Germline lookup yields CDR1 SQVTM and CDR2 ANQGSEA. The CDR3 is 17 residues long. For the CDR3, the DNA is TGCAGCGTTGCCCACGCCGGGACAGGGGGGCTGCAGTACGAGCAGTACTTC. Its protein is CSVAHAGTGGLQYEQYF.

The sample holds one count of this clone. The CDR3 end shows no conserved phenylalanine or tryptophan, and so a read error is likely. It is unclear where the CDR3 begins or ends on the DNA, so no DNA is shown, and the CDR3 is as TCRdb lists it. The chain combines TRBV27 with TRBJ1-2. The CDR3 adds up to 11 amino acids, both ends counted. Germline V gene sequence: CDR1 MNHEY, CDR2 SMNVEV (reference sequence). CDR3 sequence: CASSLRREWDC.

The chain joins TRBV7-8 to TRBJ1-2, with TRBD1 matching over 9 bases. CDR3 length equals 15 residues. The junction had 6 bases not matched to a gene; V was cut back by 5 bases and J by 2 bases. Germline values: CDR1 SGHVS, CDR2 FQNEAQ. The chain's CDR3 is CASSTGTGLNYGYTF. The CDR3 nucleotides read TGTGCCAGCAGCACTGGGACAGGGCTCAACTATGGCTACACCTTC. Full variable domain (outside the CDR3, taken from reference TRBV7-8 and TRBJ1-2): GAGVSQSPRYKVAKRGQDVALRCDPISGHVSLFWYQQALGQGPEFLTYFQNEAQLDKSGLPSDRFFAERPEGSVSTLKIQRTQQEDSAVYLCASSTGTGLNYGYTFGSGTRLTVV.

This rearrangement joins TRBV2 to TRBJ1-1; no firm D call. V was pared by 4 bases and J by 6 bases, with 9 bases between. The length of the CDR3 is 12 residues. CDR1 SNHLY and CDR2 FYNNEI come from the germline V gene. Here the CDR3 DNA reads TGTGCCAGCAGTGTATTCGGGGCTGAAGCTTTCTTT. Encoded protein: CASSVFGAEAFF.

The chain links TRBV18 to TRBJ1-4; D uncertain. This CDR3 is built from 16 residues. The germline V gene encodes CDR1 KGHSH and CDR2 LQKENI. V was cut by 8 bases and J by 7 bases, with 23 bases left in between. The DNA for the CDR3 is TGTGCCAGCCCCCCCAAAGTCAGGTCCGCCTCTGAAAAACTGTTTTTT. Residues: CASPPKVRSASEKLFF.

The V call is TRBV5-6, the J call TRBJ2-2; possibly TRBD2 for D (6 bases). CDR1 SGHDT and CDR2 YYEEEE come from the germline V gene. The germline V and J ends were trimmed by 0 bases and 4 bases, with 10 bases remaining between them. There are 15 residues in the CDR3. CDR3 coding DNA: TGTGCCAGCAGCTTGGACTTGGGGGGCACCGGGGAGCTGTTTTTT. As protein: CASSLDLGGTGELFF.

The J gene is TRBJ2-1, the V gene TRBV11-2; tentative D call: TRBD2 (5 bases). The CDR3 runs 11 residues. V lost 8 bases, J lost 7 bases, and 9 bases lay in between. CDR1 and CDR2 from the germline V gene are SGHAT and FQNNGV. The CDR3 nucleotides are TGTGCCAGCGAGAGGGCGAATGAGCAGTTCTTC. This sequence encodes CASERANEQFF.

The chain's CDR3 is CASSQHHDPDTSGANVLTF. Written as DNA, the CDR3 is TGCGCCAGCAGCCAACACCATGACCCCGACACCTCTGGGGCCAACGTCCTGACTTTC. The genes are TRBV4-1 and TRBJ2-6; D remains unclear. The V end lost 2 bases, the J end lost 0 bases, and 17 bases lay between the germline ends. Per the germline V gene, CDR1 is MGHRA and CDR2 is YSYEKL. The CDR3 is 19 amino acids.

This CDR3 reads CASSTLQQGYAETQYF. The DNA for the CDR3 is TGTGCCAGTAGTACTCTTCAACAGGGTTATGCAGAGACCCAGTACTTC. The genes are TRBV19 and TRBJ2-5; TRBD1 might be the D (6 bases). The germline V gene encodes CDR1 LNHDA and CDR2 SQIVND (reference sequence). The CDR3 is 16 residues long. Trimming cost V 4 bases and J 4 bases, with 19 bases left between them. The full variable domain, rest sourced from reference TRBV19 and TRBJ2-5, is DGGITQSPKYLFRKEGQNVTLSCEQNLNHDAMYWYRQDPGQGLRLIYYSQIVNDFQKGDIAEGYSVSREKKESFPLTVTSAQKNPTAFYLCASSTLQQGYAETQYFGPGTRLLVL.

In its sample, this clone was seen a few times. The chain combines TRBV6-1 with TRBJ2-1, with D hard to call. CDR3 length: 13 residues. Germline loops: CDR1 MNHNS, CDR2 SASEGT. V shed 8 bases and J shed 9 bases, with 17 bases lying between them. The CDR3 spells CASSKSEYSEQFF. In nucleotides, the CDR3 is TGTGCCAGCTCTAAGTCGGAGTATTCTGAGCAGTTCTTC.

The rearrangement links TRBV27 to TRBJ1-2, with a tentative D call TRBD1 (5 bases). Looked up from germline, CDR1 is MNHEY and CDR2 is SMNVEV (reference sequence). The CDR3 runs to 13 residues. Trimming cost V 5 bases and J 6 bases, with 13 bases left between them. The CDR3 nucleotides read TGTGCCAGCAGTCTTGACAGCCGAAATGGCTACACCTTC. This gives the protein CASSLDSRNGYTF.

This clone was picked up one time. The gene calls are TRBV11-2 and TRBJ2-2; no clear D. Looked up from germline, CDR1 is SGHAT and CDR2 is FQNNGV. This CDR3 has 13 amino acids. V was shortened by 2 bases and J by 8 bases, with 9 bases between the two germline ends. In DNA, the CDR3 is TGTGCCAGCAGCTTATTGAGTAGAGGGGAGCTGTTTTTT. This sequence encodes CASSLLSRGELFF. The full variable domain, in which reference TRBV11-2 and TRBJ2-2 provide the parts outside the CDR3, is EAGVAQSPRYKIIEKRQSVAFWCNPISGHATLYWYQQILGQGPKLLIQFQNNGVVDDSQLPKDRFSAERLKGVDSTLKIQPAKLEDSAVYLCASSLLSRGELFFGEGSRLTVL.